This TCR beta chain was profiled in a study of T-cell reconstitution after alpha-beta-depleted transplantation in children. Trimming shortened V by 7 bases and J by 6 bases, and 15 bases separated the two germline ends. CDR1 is MNHEY and CDR2 is SMNVEV in the germline V gene (reference sequence). The CDR3 has 14 amino acids. Findings and caveats of the study: Reported findings indicate that, about two months after transplant, alpha-beta T cells came from several hundred expanded clones, which were derived from non-depleted graft cells. T-cell numbers and diversity, one year after transplant, stemmed largely from T cells that were newly produced.

Construction of the TCRbeta library involved unique molecular identifiers. TCRdb recomputed calls from the PCR reads with MiXCR, one row per CDR3 protein. The data hold more than 200,000 distinct CDR3 sequences, with under 30% observed a single time. There are many counts of this clonotype. The antigen is not known. This specimen consisted of PBMCs, mostly from graft donor cells, obtained 360 days after TCRalphabeta/CD19-depleted stem cell transplant. The clonotype comes from a female patient aged 2 to 10 who had a stem cell transplant for congenital amegakaryocytic thrombocytopenia, so the T cells may come from the graft donor. The chain carries TRBV27 and TRBJ2-2; D is undetermined. The CDR3 nucleotides read TGTGCCAGCACACGCATCTATGGGCCCGGGGAGCTGTTTTTT. It is translated as CASTRIYGPGELFF.